A single sample gave rise to the 8 T cell receptor beta chains below, sequenced in a study of type 1 and type 2 diabetes patients. The PCR template was genomic DNA. Multiplex PCR with 30 forward and 13 reverse primers amplified the TCR beta CDR3. MiXCR, applied by TCRdb to the multiplex PCR reads, yields one record per CDR3 protein. Here the sample spans about 290,000 distinct CDR3 sequences, around 47% being singletons. The sequenced material came from peripheral blood mononuclear cells (PBMCs). The receptors originated from a man aged 18 to 30 with type 2 diabetes.

This clonotype has more than one count but fewer than ten. The V gene is TRBV10-3, the J gene TRBJ1-1; no reliable D call. The CDR3 length is 13 residues. Germline-derived CDR1 and CDR2 are ENHRY and SYGVKD. Trimming left V 10 bases short and J 4 bases short, with 16 bases between. CDR3 protein: CASADPIVTEAFF. CDR3 nucleotides: TGTGCCAGCGCGGACCCGATCGTCACTGAAGCTTTCTTT.

The chain has TRBV15 and TRBJ1-5, with a weak D call TRBD1 (5 bases). The germline V gene has CDR1 LNHNV and CDR2 YYDKDF (reference sequence). Deletions cut 0 bases from V and 5 bases from J, with 11 bases between. CDR3 length equals 15 residues. The CDR3 spells CATSRDGTSYQPQHF. The CDR3 region has the DNA TGTGCCACCAGCAGAGATGGGACCTCATATCAGCCCCAGCATTTT.

The chain carries TRBV7-2 and TRBJ2-2; D possibly corresponds to TRBD1 (6 bases). The CDR3 runs to 17 residues. Germline V gene data show CDR1 as SGHTA and CDR2 as FQGNSA. Trimming stripped 4 bases from V and 6 bases from J, with 21 bases between. Here the CDR3 DNA reads TGTGCCAGCAGCTCGACAGGCTCACGACTGGGCGCCGGGGAGCTGTTTTTT. Protein: CASSSTGSRLGAGELFF.

CDR3: CSARFASGRDEQFF. The CDR3, as DNA: TGCAGTGCTAGATTTGCTAGCGGCAGAGATGAGCAGTTCTTC. The chain is built from TRBV20-1 and TRBJ2-1; the match to TRBD2 covers 7 bases. CDR1 is DFQATT, CDR2 SNEGSKA, per germline (reference sequence). V shed 2 bases and J 8 bases; nucleotides not matched to a gene: 9. CDR3 length: 14 amino acids.

J is TRBJ1-2 and V is TRBV5-1, with D perhaps matching TRBD1 (6 bases). Germline V CDR1 and CDR2: SGHRS, YFSETQ. Between the trimmed V and J ends, which lost 3 bases and 7 bases, there was a span of 16 bases. The CDR3 length is 14 residues. The CDR3 DNA follows: TGCGCCAGCAGCTCGTGGGTAAGGGGGGGTGGCTACACCTTC. Its protein product is CASSSWVRGGGYTF.

This clonotype was seen ten or more times. The V call is TRBV25-1, the J call TRBJ1-1, with D perhaps TRBD1 (6 bases). Trimming left V 5 bases short and J 2 bases short, with 9 bases between. The germline V gene has CDR1 MGHDK and CDR2 SYGVNS. CDR3 length: 13 residues. The CDR3 here is CASSRTANTEAFF. Written as DNA, the CDR3 is TGTGCCAGCAGTCGGACAGCTAACACTGAAGCTTTCTTT. The complete variable domain, with remaining parts taken from reference TRBV25-1 and TRBJ1-1, reads EADIYQTPRYLVIGTGKKITLECSQTMGHDKMYWYQQDPGMELHLIHYSYGVNSTEKGDLSSESTVSRIRTEHFPLTLESARPSHTSQYLCASSRTANTEAFFGQGTRLTVV.

V and J are TRBV25-1 and TRBJ1-5; 7 bases map to TRBD1. The CDR3 has 17 amino acids. Trimming cost V 3 bases and J 2 bases; bases outside gene matches: 10. From germline, CDR1 is MGHDK and CDR2 SYGVNS. CDR3 bases: TGTGCCAGCAGTGACGGACAGGAAGGATATGGCAATCAGCCCCAGCATTTT. It translates to CASSDGQEGYGNQPQHF.

The rearrangement links TRBV6-2 or TRBV6-3 to TRBJ2-3; TRBD2 matches 15 bases. The V gene's germline CDR1 is MNHEY and CDR2 SVGEGT. V was clipped by 8 bases and J by 5 bases; unmatched bases: 23. The CDR3 has 21 residues. The CDR3 DNA reads as TGTGCCAGCGGAATACCTCCGGGACTAGCGGGGGGAGGAACCCCACAAGATACGCAGTATTTT. It yields the protein CASGIPPGLAGGGTPQDTQYF.